This TCR beta chain was recovered during a study of T cells after yellow fever vaccination. Study-level points and caveats: Most primary-vaccination clones reappeared after the booster (about 97% CD4, approximately 88% CD8). Clonotypes appearing in both CD4 and CD8 compartments existed, and their share was small.

TCRdb re-derived calls from the 5' RACE reads in MiXCR, one entry per CDR3 protein. The data contain 360,000 or so distinct CDR3 sequences, around 10% of them singletons. Germline values: CDR1 MNHEY, CDR2 SMNVEV (reference sequence). This CDR3 has 14 amino acids. The J segment lost 3 bases and the V segment lost 5 bases, leaving 7 bases of the junction unmatched. This clonotype was recorded a few times. Its antigen is not known. This specimen consisted of PBMCs, obtained on the day of the first yellow fever vaccination. The rearrangement uses TRBV27 and TRBJ2-7; TRBD1 aligns across 7 bases. The TCR comes from a young man who received the YFV17D yellow fever vaccine. This chain's CDR3 is CASSPPGQNYEQYF. DNA for the CDR3: TGTGCCAGCAGTCCCCCGGGACAGAACTACGAGCAGTACTTC.